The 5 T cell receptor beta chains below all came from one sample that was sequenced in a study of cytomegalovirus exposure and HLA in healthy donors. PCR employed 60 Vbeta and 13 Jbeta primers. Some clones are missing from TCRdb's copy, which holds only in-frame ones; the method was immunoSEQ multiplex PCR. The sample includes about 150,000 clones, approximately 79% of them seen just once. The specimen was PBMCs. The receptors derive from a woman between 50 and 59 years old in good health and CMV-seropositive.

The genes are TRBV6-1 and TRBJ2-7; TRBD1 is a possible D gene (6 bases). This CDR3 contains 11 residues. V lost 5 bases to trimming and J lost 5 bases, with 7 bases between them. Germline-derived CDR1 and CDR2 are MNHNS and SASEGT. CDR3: CASSQGNEQYF. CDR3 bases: TGTGCCAGCAGTCAGGGGAACGAGCAGTACTTC.

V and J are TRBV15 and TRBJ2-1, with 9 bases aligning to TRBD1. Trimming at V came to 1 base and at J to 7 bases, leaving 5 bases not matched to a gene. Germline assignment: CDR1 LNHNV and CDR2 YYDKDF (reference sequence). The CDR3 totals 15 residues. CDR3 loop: CATSRGGTGLNEQFF. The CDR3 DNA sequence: TGTGCCACCAGCAGAGGGGGGACAGGGTTGAATGAGCAGTTCTTC.

The CDR3 nucleotides read TGTGCCAGCAGCTTCCCAGGGGGCCGATCCTACGAGCAGTACTTC. Residues: CASSFPGGRSYEQYF. The gene calls are TRBV5-6 and TRBJ2-7, with 8 bases lining up with TRBD1. V lost 2 bases, J lost 1 base, and 5 bases stayed unmatched. The CDR3 spans 15 residues. The germline V gene has CDR1 SGHDT and CDR2 YYEEEE.

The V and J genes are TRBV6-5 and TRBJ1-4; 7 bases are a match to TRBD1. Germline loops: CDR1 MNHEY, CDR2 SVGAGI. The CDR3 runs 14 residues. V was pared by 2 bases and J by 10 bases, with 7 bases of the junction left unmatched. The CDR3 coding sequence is TGTGCCAGCAGTTACACGCAGGGGGGAGGAAAACTGTTTTTT. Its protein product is CASSYTQGGGKLFF.

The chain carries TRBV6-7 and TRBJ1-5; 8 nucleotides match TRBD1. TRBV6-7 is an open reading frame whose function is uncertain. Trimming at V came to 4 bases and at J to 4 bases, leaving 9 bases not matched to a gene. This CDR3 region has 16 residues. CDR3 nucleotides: TGTGCCAGCAGTTTCAGGGGGCGACACGGGAATCAGCCCCAGCATTTT. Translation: CASSFRGRHGNQPQHF.